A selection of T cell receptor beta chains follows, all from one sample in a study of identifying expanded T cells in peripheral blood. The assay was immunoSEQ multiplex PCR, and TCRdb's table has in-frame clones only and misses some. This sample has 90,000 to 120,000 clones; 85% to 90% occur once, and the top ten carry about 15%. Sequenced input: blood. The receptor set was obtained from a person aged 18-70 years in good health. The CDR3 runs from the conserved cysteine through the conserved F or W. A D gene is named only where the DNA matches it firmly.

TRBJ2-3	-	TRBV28	CASTDPLDTQYF
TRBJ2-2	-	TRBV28	CASSLGTANTGELFF
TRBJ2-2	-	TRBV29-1	CSASLWLGTGELFF
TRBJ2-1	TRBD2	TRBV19	CASTGGLAGVNEQFF
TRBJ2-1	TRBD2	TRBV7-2	CASSLRRGIKYNEQFF
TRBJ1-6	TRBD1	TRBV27	CASALGQGWGSPLHF
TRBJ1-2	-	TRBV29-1	CSVGLIPHYGYTF
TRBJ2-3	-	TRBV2	CASSLGGDTQYF
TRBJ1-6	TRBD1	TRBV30	CAWNRGGSPLHF
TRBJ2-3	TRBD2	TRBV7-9	CASSAPGTTLTDTQYF
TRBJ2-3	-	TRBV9	CASSVERGPDTQYF
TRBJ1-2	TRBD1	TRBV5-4	CASSLGTGTLYGYTF
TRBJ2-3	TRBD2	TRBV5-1	CASSLVPSGGGDTQYF
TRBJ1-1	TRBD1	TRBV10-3	CAISEWVQGAYTEAFF
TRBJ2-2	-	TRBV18	CASSPLEFTGELFF
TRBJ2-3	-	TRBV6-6	CASRPSGEDTQYF
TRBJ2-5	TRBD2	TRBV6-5	CASRLAGGQGTQYF
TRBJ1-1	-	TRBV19	CASSTDRGSEAFF
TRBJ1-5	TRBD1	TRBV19	CASNRGEGNQPQHF
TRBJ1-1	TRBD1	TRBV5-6	CASSPDRVGRERAFF
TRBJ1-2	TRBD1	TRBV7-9	CAWTGSYGYTF
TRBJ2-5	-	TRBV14	CASSQGYGVPETQYF
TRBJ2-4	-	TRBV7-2	CASSLEGPAKNIQYF
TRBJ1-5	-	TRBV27	CASSQTSGGRRNQPQHF
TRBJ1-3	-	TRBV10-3	CAISESPGNTIYF
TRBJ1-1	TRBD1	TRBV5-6	CASSPGQGSVTEAFF
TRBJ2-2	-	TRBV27	CASSWSGLTGELFF
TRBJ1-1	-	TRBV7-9	CASSLGENTEAFF
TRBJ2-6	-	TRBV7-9	CASSLESSGANVLTF
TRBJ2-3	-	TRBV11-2	CASSSYITSTDTQYF
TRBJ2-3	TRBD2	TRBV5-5	CASSLRGRRGGQADTQYF
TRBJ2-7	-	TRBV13	CASSLVRGLTREQYF
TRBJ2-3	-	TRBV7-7	CASSLAGSGGPDTQYF
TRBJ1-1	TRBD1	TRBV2	CASSGTGTEAFF
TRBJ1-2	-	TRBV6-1	CASSGEGRNNYGYTF
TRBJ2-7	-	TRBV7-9	CASSAIRVGGPYEQYF
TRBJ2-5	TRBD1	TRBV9	CASSVKGQGGGETQYF
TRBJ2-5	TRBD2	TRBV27	CASSPLAGGDQETQYF
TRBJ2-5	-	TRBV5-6	CASSLADGPQYF
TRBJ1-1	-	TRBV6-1	CASSNTEAFF
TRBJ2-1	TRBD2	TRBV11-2	CASSLGSGSGGRNEQFF
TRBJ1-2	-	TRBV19	CASIPVGVDYGYTF
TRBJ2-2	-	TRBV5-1	CASSLDLDPTGELFF
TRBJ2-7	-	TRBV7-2	CASSLAAGYEQYF
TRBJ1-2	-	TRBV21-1	CASARQGNYGYTF
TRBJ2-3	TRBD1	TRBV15	CATSRDGTASTDTQYF
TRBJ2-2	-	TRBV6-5	CASSYFSGGGELFF
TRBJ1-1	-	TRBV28	CASSYARGGQTEAFF
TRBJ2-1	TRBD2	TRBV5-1	CASSLTSGYNEQFF
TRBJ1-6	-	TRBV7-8	CASSPRGRPNYNSPLHF
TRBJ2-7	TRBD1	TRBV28	CASSYSRDRYEQYF
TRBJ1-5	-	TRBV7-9	CASSPDLGYQPQHF
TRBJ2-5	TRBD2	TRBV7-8	CASSLGVAGGYQETQYF
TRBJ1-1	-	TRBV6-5	CASSYSSTVLNTEAFF
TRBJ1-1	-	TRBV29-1	CSVLRDSLNGAFF
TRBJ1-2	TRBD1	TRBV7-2	CASSPSGTGNYGYTF
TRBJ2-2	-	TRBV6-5	CASSWVGAGELFF
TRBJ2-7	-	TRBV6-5	CASSYRDTSYEQYF
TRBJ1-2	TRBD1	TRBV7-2	CASSSGTASALGGYTF